The clone carrying this T cell receptor beta chain was seen repeatedly, ten times or more. No antigen is known for it. This record belongs to a study of neurological immune-mediated disorders. Healthy control participants comprised blood bank volunteers in Maryland, USA. Unsorted libraries were derived from 2 million PBMCs stored at -80 C. Study findings and constraints: No expanded-clone CDR3 amino acid sequence recurred across subjects, suggesting private TCR-beta repertoires.

The making of cDNA relied on 5'RACE with 10-nucleotide random UMIs. Using its own MiXCR run on the 5' RACE reads, TCRdb lists one record per CDR3 protein. The sample has nearly 45,000 distinct CDR3 sequences; roughly 13% are singletons. This CDR3 is 16 amino acids long. Looked up from germline, CDR1 is SGHRS and CDR2 is YFSETQ. Trimming at V came to 4 bases and at J to 4 bases, leaving 11 bases not matched to a gene. The sequencing input was PBMCs. The chain uses TRBV5-1 and TRBJ2-3; 8 bases align to TRBD1. The origin of this receptor is a female donor in good health. The chain's CDR3 is CASSPTGGVSADTQYF. The CDR3 nucleotides are TGCGCCAGCAGCCCTACAGGGGGAGTTTCCGCAGATACGCAGTATTTT.